These 32 T cell receptor beta chains were sequenced from one sample in a study of blood T cell repertoires in COVID-19. Some clones are missing from TCRdb's copy, which holds only in-frame ones; the method was immunoSEQ multiplex PCR. The sample carries fewer than 250,000 clones, 84% recorded once. Sequencing was performed on PBMCs or T cells enriched from blood (not recorded which). The receptors shown here come from a man aged 60-69 years who had recovered from COVID-19.

The chain joins TRBV7-9 to TRBJ1-4; D is unclear. The CDR3 extends over 14 amino acids. Trimming took 5 bases from V and 3 from J, leaving 10 bases between them. The V gene's germline CDR1 is SEHNR and CDR2 FQNEAQ (reference sequence). The CDR3 DNA follows: TGTGCCAGCAGCCGAACAGCGGCTAATGAAAAACTGTTTTTT. This translates into CASSRTAANEKLFF.

This clone occurred a few times. The chain couples TRBV10-3 to TRBJ2-7; D not resolved. The CDR3 sequence is 15 residues long. V was shortened by 6 bases and J by 0 bases, with 15 bases between the two germline ends. CDR1 and CDR2 (germline): ENHRY, SYGVKD. The CDR3: CAISVTTESSYEQYF. The DNA for the CDR3 is TGTGCCATCAGCGTTACTACTGAAAGCTCCTACGAGCAGTACTTC.

Worth noting for this clone: Just one base apart from a much larger clone, this may be a read error. The J gene is TRBJ1-1, the V gene TRBV7-2; D is possibly TRBD1 (6 bases). Germline V gene lookup returns CDR1 SGHTA and CDR2 FQGNSA. The CDR3 consists of 14 residues. V was cut by 3 bases and J by 1 base, with 9 bases left in between. For the CDR3, the DNA is TGTGCCAGCAGCTTCGCGACAGGGAACACTGAAGCTTTCTTT. Translating it yields CASSFATGNTEAFF.

This clone was seen a handful of times. This chain connects TRBV6-1 to TRBJ2-2, with unresolved D. The V end lost 1 base, the J end lost 1 base, and 4 bases lay between the germline ends. This CDR3 is 14 amino acids long. The V gene's germline CDR1 is MNHNS and CDR2 SASEGT. The CDR3 nucleotides are TGTGCCAGCAGTGAAGGGAGGAACACCGGGGAGCTGTTTTTT. It yields the protein CASSEGRNTGELFF.

Points on this clone: One end of the junction is discordant with germline, which a read error may explain. The chain carries TRBV3-1 (or the pseudogene TRBV3-2) and TRBJ2-7, with a tentative D call TRBD1 (6 bases). Germline V gene data show CDR1 as LGHDT and CDR2 as YNNKEL (reference sequence). The CDR3 has 14 residues. The CDR3 spells CASSRRTALTVKRF. CDR3 coding DNA: TGTGCCAGCAGCCGCCGGACAGCCCTGACGGTGAAAAGGTTC.

The V and J genes are TRBV11-2 and TRBJ2-3; D is perhaps TRBD2 (5 bases). The CDR3 covers 15 residues. Germline CDR1 and CDR2: SGHAT and FQNNGV. Trimming stripped 0 bases from V and 7 bases from J, with 14 bases between. The CDR3 sequence: CASSLDFSGKHTQYF. As DNA, the CDR3 is TGTGCCAGCAGCTTAGATTTCTCGGGGAAACATACGCAGTATTTT.

V is TRBV4-3 and J is TRBJ1-1; TRBD1 matches at 9 bases. The J segment lost 5 bases and the V segment lost 3 bases, leaving 13 bases of the junction unmatched. Germline CDR1 and CDR2: LGHNA and YSLEER. This CDR3 has 17 amino acids. This CDR3 is CASSQDTGGALRTEAFF. The CDR3 DNA is TGCGCCAGCAGCCAGGATACAGGGGGCGCGTTGAGGACTGAAGCTTTCTTT.

This clone has at least ten counts. This sequence joins TRBV25-1 and TRBJ1-1, with 10 bases aligning to TRBD1. From germline, CDR1 is MGHDK and CDR2 SYGVNS. This CDR3 contains 13 residues. J lost 6 bases, V lost 6 bases, and 4 bases had no gene match. DNA for the CDR3: TGTGCCAGCAGGGACAGGGGGGACGCTGAAGCTTTCTTT. Its translation is CASRDRGDAEAFF.

The V call is TRBV24-1, the J call TRBJ2-3; a possible D gene is TRBD2 (6 bases). The ends were cut back, 3 bases at V and 5 bases at J, with 17 bases in the middle. Looked up from germline, CDR1 is KGHDR and CDR2 is SFDVKD. The CDR3 is 16 residues long. The CDR3 loop is CATSDPGLRSQDTQYF. The DNA of the CDR3 is TGTGCCACCAGTGATCCGGGACTGAGGTCCCAAGATACGCAGTATTTT.

As DNA, the CDR3 is TGTGCCAGCAGTTGGGACAGGGACAAATCTGAAGCTTTCTTT. Protein product: CASSWDRDKSEAFF. The V and J genes are TRBV6-2 or TRBV6-3 and TRBJ1-1, with 9 bases matching TRBD1. This CDR3 is 14 amino acids long. V trimming: 4 bases; J trimming: 6 bases; junction bases outside the gene matches: 6. Germline assignment: CDR1 MNHEY and CDR2 SVGEGT.

The J gene is TRBJ1-6, the V gene TRBV11-2; D gene uncertain. V was trimmed by 3 bases and J by 8 bases, leaving 11 bases between them. CDR1 SGHAT and CDR2 FQNNGV come from the germline V gene. There are 14 residues in the CDR3. This CDR3 is CASSFPDKDSPLHF. CDR3 DNA: TGTGCCAGCAGCTTCCCCGACAAGGATTCACCCCTCCACTTT.

This clone appeared a few times. The gene calls are TRBV6-2 or TRBV6-3 and TRBJ2-7; D is perhaps TRBD1 (6 bases). This CDR3 region has 17 residues. CDR1 and CDR2 from the germline V gene are MNHEY and SVGEGT. V lost 6 bases to trimming and J lost 0 bases, with 21 bases between them. The CDR3 reads CASSLGIFSTGSYEQYF. The CDR3 nucleotides read TGTGCCAGCAGCCTGGGCATTTTTTCGACAGGCTCCTACGAGCAGTACTTC.

A word on this clone: Sequence at one end of the junction differs from germline and may be a read error. The identical CDR3 is also encoded by other nucleotide sequences in the sample. The genes are TRBV15 and TRBJ1-1; tentative D call: TRBD1 (6 bases). The CDR3 is made up of 18 amino acids. From germline, CDR1 is LNHNV and CDR2 YYDKDF (reference sequence). In nucleotides, the CDR3 is TGCGCCACCAAAGGGGGGGGATCTCCGTTACTTATGAACACTGAAGCTTTCTTT. Its translation is CATKGGGSPLLMNTEAFF.

V gene TRBV7-9 combines with J gene TRBJ2-5; TRBD1 matches 7 bases. With 1 base clipped from V and 3 bases from J, the junction kept 2 bases outside the gene matches. Germline lookup yields CDR1 SEHNR and CDR2 FQNEAQ (reference sequence). This CDR3 has 14 residues. DNA of the CDR3: TGTGCCAGCAGCTTAGGACAGGGAAAAGAGACCCAGTACTTC. Its protein is CASSLGQGKETQYF.

The chain is built from TRBV14 and TRBJ1-2; TRBD1 agrees at 8 bases. Germline CDR1 and CDR2: SGHDN and FVKESK. V was pared by 1 base and J by 7 bases, with 5 bases of the junction left unmatched. The CDR3 consists of 14 residues. The CDR3 protein is CASSQVTGVGGYTF. In nucleotides, the CDR3 is TGTGCCAGCAGCCAAGTGACAGGGGTTGGTGGCTACACCTTC.

The J gene is TRBJ1-2, the V gene TRBV4-2; TRBD1 might be the D (6 bases). CDR1 and CDR2 (germline): LGHNA, YNFKEQ. The CDR3 has 20 amino acids. The V gene lost 0 bases and the J gene lost 4 bases, with 27 bases spanning the gap. The CDR3 DNA follows: TGTGCCAGCAGCCAAGACTATCATCGGGGGGCGAGTGAATCAGGCTATGGCTACACCTTC. This translates into CASSQDYHRGASESGYGYTF.

J is TRBJ2-1 and V is TRBV6-5; 11 bases agree with TRBD1. The CDR3 runs 14 residues. J was trimmed by 9 bases and V by 6 bases; bases with no gene match: 7. Germline V gene lookup returns CDR1 MNHEY and CDR2 SVGAGI. The CDR3 is CASRGTGGQSEQFF. The CDR3 coding sequence is TGTGCCAGCAGAGGGACAGGGGGGCAGAGTGAGCAGTTCTTC.

The chain recombines TRBV24-1 with TRBJ2-5, with D tentatively TRBD2 (5 bases). The germline V gene encodes CDR1 KGHDR and CDR2 SFDVKD. V was pared by 4 bases and J by 6 bases, with 17 bases between. The CDR3 has 15 residues. CDR3 in DNA: TGTGCCACCAGTGACCCCGGCGGGCAAGGGCAGACCCAGTACTTC. This translates into CATSDPGGQGQTQYF.

The gene calls are TRBV21-1 and TRBJ2-7; the table assigns TRBD2, which was not confirmed against the DNA. TRBV21-1 is noted as a pseudogene. The CDR3 consists of 17 residues. The CDR3: CASRAGEGNSAPHEQYF. The DNA of the CDR3 is TGTGCCAGCCGAGCAGGGGAGGGGAATTCGGCCCCCCACGAGCAGTACTTC.

This chain joins TRBV5-5 and TRBJ2-1; 7 nucleotides line up with TRBD1. The germline CDR1 and CDR2 sequences are SGHKS and YYEKEE (reference sequence). V trimming: 4 bases; J trimming: 3 bases; junction bases outside the gene matches: 4. This CDR3 spans 14 amino acids. CDR3 in amino acids: CASSIGTDYNEQFF. CDR3 nucleotides: TGTGCCAGCAGCATCGGGACAGACTACAATGAGCAGTTCTTC.

This chain connects TRBV12-3 or TRBV12-4 to TRBJ1-1, with unresolved D. V was cut by 6 bases and J by 8 bases, with 13 bases left in between. This CDR3 spans 12 amino acids. The CDR3 loop reads CASSRTFGEAFF. The CDR3 DNA reads as TGTGCCAGCAGCCGGACTTTTGGCGAAGCTTTCTTT.

This clone was counted a few times. V usage is TRBV3-1 (or the pseudogene TRBV3-2) and J usage is TRBJ1-2; possibly TRBD1 for D (5 bases). Trimming pared 0 bases from V and 5 bases from J, leaving 19 bases between. The CDR3 sequence is 17 residues long. Germline lookup yields CDR1 LGHDT and CDR2 YNNKEL (reference sequence). The DNA of the CDR3 is TGTGCCAGCAGCCAAGATTCGTTGGGGCAGTCGAGTTATGGCTACACCTTC. This translates into CASSQDSLGQSSYGYTF.

CDR3 DNA: TGTGCCAGCAGCGCGGCCAACTTGAATAATTCACCCCTCCACTTT. Amino acid sequence: CASSAANLNNSPLHF. The V and J genes are TRBV7-8 and TRBJ1-6; D unclear. The CDR3 is 15 residues long. Deletions cut 5 bases from V and 5 bases from J, with 13 bases between. The germline V gene encodes CDR1 SGHVS and CDR2 FQNEAQ.

The V call is TRBV5-6, the J call TRBJ1-2; D is possibly TRBD1 (5 bases). The germline V gene has CDR1 SGHDT and CDR2 YYEEEE. Trimming cost V 0 bases and J 4 bases, with 16 bases left between them. The CDR3 is 16 residues long. CDR3 loop: CASSLGFIGGGYGYTF. Here the CDR3 DNA reads TGTGCCAGCAGCTTGGGGTTTATCGGGGGTGGCTATGGCTACACCTTC.

The CDR3 DNA follows: TGTGCCAGCAGCTCCAGCCCGGGGGGGACTGAAGCTTTCTTT. Translating it yields CASSSSPGGTEAFF. The rearrangement uses TRBV11-1 and TRBJ1-1, with D possibly being TRBD1 (5 bases). The CDR3 has 14 residues. Germline CDR1 reads SGHAT; CDR2 reads FQDESV (reference sequence). V dropped 4 bases and J dropped 5 bases, with 14 bases sitting between them.

This clone appeared a single time. In DNA, the CDR3 is TGTGCCAGCAGTCGAGGACAGGCCTTCTATGGCTACACCTTC. Translating gives CASSRGQAFYGYTF. The V call is TRBV6-5, the J call TRBJ1-2; 7 bases map to TRBD1. Trimming at V came to 5 bases and at J to 4 bases, leaving 7 bases not matched to a gene. CDR3 length: 14 residues. Germline CDR1 reads MNHEY; CDR2 reads SVGAGI.

The chain uses TRBV5-6 and TRBJ2-1, with 9 bases identical to TRBD1. The CDR3 contains 16 residues. The junction had 13 bases not matched to a gene; V was cut back by 4 bases and J by 8 bases. Germline loops: CDR1 SGHDT, CDR2 YYEEEE. The CDR3 loop is CASSAGQGFLGDEQFF. In DNA, the CDR3 is TGTGCCAGCAGCGCCGGACAGGGGTTCTTGGGCGATGAGCAGTTCTTC.

The gene calls are TRBV3-1 (or the pseudogene TRBV3-2) and TRBJ1-2; D gene unclear. The V end was cut by 1 base, the J end by 0 bases, with 12 bases between. This CDR3 has 16 amino acids. CDR1 is LGHDT, CDR2 YNNKEL, per germline (reference sequence). CDR3 protein: CASSQALLVSNYGYTF. CDR3 nucleotide sequence: TGTGCCAGCAGCCAAGCCCTATTGGTTTCTAACTATGGCTACACCTTC.

V usage is TRBV2 and J usage is TRBJ2-7, with D unresolved. The CDR3 spans 11 residues. The V end was cut by 4 bases, the J end by 1 base, with 2 bases between. The germline gives CDR1 SNHLY, CDR2 FYNNEI. CDR3 in amino acids: CASSVSYEQYF. CDR3 nucleotide sequence: TGTGCCAGCAGTGTATCCTACGAGCAGTACTTC.

The gene calls are TRBV5-6 and TRBJ2-3; TRBD1 matches at 7 bases. Germline CDR1 reads SGHDT; CDR2 reads YYEEEE. Losses at the gene ends were 3 bases for V and 0 bases for J; bases not matched to a gene: 10. The CDR3 sequence is 17 residues long. In DNA form, the CDR3 reads TGTGCCAGCAGCTGGACAGGTTTAACACCTAGCACAGATACGCAGTATTTT. This encodes CASSWTGLTPSTDTQYF.

The gene calls are TRBV9 and TRBJ2-7; 7 positions match TRBD1. The length of the CDR3 is 15 residues. Germline V gene data show CDR1 as SGDLS and CDR2 as YYNGEE. With V trimmed by 4 bases and J by 3 bases, 10 bases remained unmatched. The CDR3 protein is CASSPSPGQIYEQYF. CDR3 nucleotides: TGTGCCAGCAGCCCAAGTCCGGGACAGATCTACGAGCAGTACTTC.

The chain has TRBV24-1 and TRBJ2-5, with a weak D call TRBD1 (5 bases). The CDR3 spans 16 residues. Trimming pared 4 bases from V and 0 bases from J, leaving 14 bases between. CDR1 is KGHDR, CDR2 SFDVKD, per germline. CDR3 coding DNA: TGTGCCACCAGTGAACTCGACAGAAGTAACCAAGAGACCCAGTACTTC. Its protein product is CATSELDRSNQETQYF.